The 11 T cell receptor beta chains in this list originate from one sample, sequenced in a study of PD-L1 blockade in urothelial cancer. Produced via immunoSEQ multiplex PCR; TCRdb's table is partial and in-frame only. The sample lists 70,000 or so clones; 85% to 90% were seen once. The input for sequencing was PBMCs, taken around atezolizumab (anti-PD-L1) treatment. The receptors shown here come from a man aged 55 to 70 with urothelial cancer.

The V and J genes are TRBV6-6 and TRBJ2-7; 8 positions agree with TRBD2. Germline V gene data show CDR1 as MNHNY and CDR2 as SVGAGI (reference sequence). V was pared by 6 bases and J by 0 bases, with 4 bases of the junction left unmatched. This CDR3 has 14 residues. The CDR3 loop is CASSTTSVSYEQYF. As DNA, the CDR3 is TGTGCCAGCAGCACGACTAGCGTCTCCTACGAGCAGTACTTC.

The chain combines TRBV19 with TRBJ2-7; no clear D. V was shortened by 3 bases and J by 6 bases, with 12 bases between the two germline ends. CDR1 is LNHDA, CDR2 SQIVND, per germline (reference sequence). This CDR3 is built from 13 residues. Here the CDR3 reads CASSISPLGEQYF. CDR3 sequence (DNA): TGTGCCAGTAGTATTTCTCCCCTCGGCGAGCAGTACTTC.

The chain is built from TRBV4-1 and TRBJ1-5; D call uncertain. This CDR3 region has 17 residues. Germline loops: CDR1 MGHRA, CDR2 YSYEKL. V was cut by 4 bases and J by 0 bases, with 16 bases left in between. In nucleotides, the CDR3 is TGCGCCAGCAGCCGTACAATTGAACAAATTAGCAATCAGCCCCAGCATTTT. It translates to CASSRTIEQISNQPQHF.

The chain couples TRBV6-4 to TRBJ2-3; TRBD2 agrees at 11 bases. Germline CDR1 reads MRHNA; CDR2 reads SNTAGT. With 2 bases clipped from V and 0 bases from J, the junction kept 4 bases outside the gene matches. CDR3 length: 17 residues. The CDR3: CASSDTSGRFSTDTQYF. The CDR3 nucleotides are TGTGCCAGCAGTGACACTAGCGGGAGATTTAGCACAGATACGCAGTATTTT.

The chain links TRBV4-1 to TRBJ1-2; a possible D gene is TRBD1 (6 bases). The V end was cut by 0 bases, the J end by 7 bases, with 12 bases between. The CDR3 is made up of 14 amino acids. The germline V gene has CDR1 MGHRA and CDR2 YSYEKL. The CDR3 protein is CASSQEGTYAGYTF. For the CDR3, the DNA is TGCGCCAGCAGCCAAGAAGGGACATATGCTGGCTACACCTTC.

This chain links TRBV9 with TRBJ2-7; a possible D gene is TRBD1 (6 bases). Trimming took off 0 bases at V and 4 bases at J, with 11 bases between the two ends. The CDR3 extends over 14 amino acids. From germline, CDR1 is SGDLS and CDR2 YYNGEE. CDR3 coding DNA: TGTGCCAGCAGCGTAGACGGACAGCAGTACGAGCAGTACTTC. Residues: CASSVDGQQYEQYF.

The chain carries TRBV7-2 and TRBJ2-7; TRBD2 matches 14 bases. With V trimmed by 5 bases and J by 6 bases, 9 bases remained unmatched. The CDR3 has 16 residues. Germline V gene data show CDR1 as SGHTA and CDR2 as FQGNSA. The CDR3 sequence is CASSRLAGGPRVEQYF. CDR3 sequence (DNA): TGTGCCAGCAGCCGACTAGCGGGAGGGCCAAGGGTCGAGCAGTACTTC.

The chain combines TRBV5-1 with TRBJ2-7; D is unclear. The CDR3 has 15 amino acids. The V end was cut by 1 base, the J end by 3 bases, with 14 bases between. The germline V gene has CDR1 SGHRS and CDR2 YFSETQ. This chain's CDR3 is CASSLNEFSGYEQYF. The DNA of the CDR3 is TGCGCCAGCAGCTTGAACGAGTTCTCGGGCTACGAGCAGTACTTC. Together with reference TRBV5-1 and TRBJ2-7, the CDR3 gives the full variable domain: KAGVTQTPRYLIKTRGQQVTLSCSPISGHRSVSWYQQTPGQGLQFLFEYFSETQRNKGNFPGRFSGRQFSNSRSEMNVSTLELGDSALYLCASSLNEFSGYEQYFGPGTRLTVT.

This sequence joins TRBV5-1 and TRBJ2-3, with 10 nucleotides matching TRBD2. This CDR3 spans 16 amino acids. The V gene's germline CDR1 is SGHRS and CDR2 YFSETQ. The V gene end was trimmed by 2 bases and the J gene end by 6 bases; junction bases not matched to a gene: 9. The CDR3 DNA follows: TGCGCCAGCAGCTTACAGCGGGGGGGCGGTATGGATACGCAGTATTTT. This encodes CASSLQRGGGMDTQYF.

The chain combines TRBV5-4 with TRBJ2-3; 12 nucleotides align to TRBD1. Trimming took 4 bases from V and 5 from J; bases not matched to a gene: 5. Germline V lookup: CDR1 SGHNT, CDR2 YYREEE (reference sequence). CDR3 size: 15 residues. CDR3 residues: CASSPGQGAVDTQYF. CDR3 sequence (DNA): TGTGCCAGCAGCCCGGGACAGGGGGCGGTAGATACGCAGTATTTT.

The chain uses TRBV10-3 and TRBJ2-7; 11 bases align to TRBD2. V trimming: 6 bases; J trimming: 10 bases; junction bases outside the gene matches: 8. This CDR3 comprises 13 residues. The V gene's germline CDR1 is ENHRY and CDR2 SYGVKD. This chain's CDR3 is CAIRELAGGNQYF. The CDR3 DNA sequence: TGTGCCATCAGAGAGCTAGCGGGAGGCAATCAGTACTTC.